Listed below are T cell receptor beta chains from one sample, sequenced in a study of spatial heterogeneity in lung cancer. TCRdb ran MiXCR on the 5' RACE reads and lists one entry per CDR3 protein. The table records around 12,000 distinct CDR3 sequences, 12% to 15% of them present only once. This material consisted of PBMCs, taken at surgery. The receptor source for this set is a male donor with early-stage non-small cell lung cancer. CDR3s include the opening cysteine and the closing phenylalanine or tryptophan. The order of the fields is D gene, J gene, V gene, clone size, CDR3 protein, CDR3 DNA. D genes are given only for firm matches. The listing skips clone size in some rows; elsewhere it reads once, few, many or a size class.

>-|TRBJ2-7|TRBV27|few
CASGSAVHEQYF
TGTGCCAGCGGGTCAGCCGTCCACGAGCAGTACTTC
>-|TRBJ2-6|TRBV6-1|many
CASKKGQSSGANVLTF
TGTGCCAGCAAAAAAGGACAGAGCTCTGGGGCCAACGTCCTGACTTTC
>TRBD1|TRBJ1-3|TRBV15|many
CATSRDSVSGTVPLNTIYF
TGTGCCACCAGCAGAGACTCAGTTTCTGGGACAGTCCCTTTAAACACCATATATTTT
>-|TRBJ2-1|TRBV11-3|-
CASSTGQGNYNEQFF
TGTGCCAGCAGCACCGGCCAAGGGAACTACAATGAGCAGTTCTTC
>-|TRBJ2-3|TRBV14|-
CASSYLDRTDTQYF
TGTGCCAGCAGCTACTTAGACAGGACAGATACGCAGTATTTT
>TRBD1|TRBJ2-2|TRBV7-8|medium-sized
CASSFGTGRTGELFF
TGTGCCAGCAGCTTTGGGACAGGAAGAACCGGGGAGCTGTTTTTT
>-|TRBJ2-3|TRBV5-1|-
CASSLGYRDTQYF
TGCGCCAGCAGCTTGGGATACAGGGATACGCAGTATTTT
>TRBD1|TRBJ2-7|TRBV27|many
CASSTRQGAYEQYF
TGTGCCAGCAGTACCCGACAGGGGGCGTACGAGCAGTACTTC
>TRBD2|TRBJ2-1|TRBV20-1|-
CSAAHGTRANEQFF
TGCAGTGCTGCTCACGGGACTAGGGCCAATGAGCAGTTCTTC
>TRBD1|TRBJ2-2|TRBV5-4|few
CASSLWDRGATGELFF
TGTGCCAGCAGCTTGTGGGACAGGGGTGCCACCGGGGAGCTGTTTTTT
>TRBD1|TRBJ2-3|TRBV20-1|few
CSASSQTGVGSTDTQYF
TGCAGTGCTAGTAGTCAGACAGGGGTAGGGAGCACAGATACGCAGTATTTT
>TRBD1|TRBJ2-2|TRBV4-3|many
CASTSDRAAGELFF
TGCGCCAGCACCTCAGACAGGGCGGCCGGGGAGCTGTTTTTT
>-|TRBJ1-1|TRBV15|few
CATSSRMNTEAFF
TGTGCCACCAGCTCTCGGATGAACACTGAAGCTTTCTTT
>-|TRBJ1-1|TRBV9|-
CASSTGPGSTEAFF
TGTGCCAGCAGCACGGGACCAGGGTCCACTGAAGCTTTCTTT
>TRBD2|TRBJ2-5|TRBV5-1|many
CASSSGLAGGKGETQYF
TGCGCCAGCAGCTCAGGACTAGCGGGGGGAAAGGGAGAGACCCAGTACTTC
>TRBD1|TRBJ1-5|TRBV28|-
CASGLSGGYDQPQHF
TGTGCCAGCGGACTATCAGGGGGATACGATCAGCCCCAGCATTTT
>TRBD2|TRBJ2-1|TRBV11-2|medium-sized
CASRSGGFDEQFF
TGTGCCAGCAGGAGCGGGGGGTTTGATGAGCAGTTCTTC
>-|TRBJ1-5|TRBV10-1|medium-sized
CAGAGQPQHF
TGCGCCGGCGCCGGTCAGCCCCAGCATTTT
>-|TRBJ2-3|TRBV5-4|-
CASSLRPSDTQYF
TGTGCCAGCAGCTTACGACCATCGGATACGCAGTATTTT
>TRBD1|TRBJ1-6|TRBV6-5|-
CASSPNRGADSPLHF
TGTGCCAGCAGCCCAAACAGGGGAGCAGATTCACCCCTCCACTTT
>-|TRBJ2-1|TRBV9|many
CASSLLGGSGSYNEQFF
TGTGCCAGCAGCCTATTAGGAGGGTCGGGCTCCTACAATGAGCAGTTCTTC
>TRBD1|TRBJ1-1|TRBV29-1|few
CSVKERPTGENTEAFF
TGCAGCGTTAAAGAACGCCCGACAGGGGAGAACACTGAAGCTTTCTTT
>-|TRBJ2-5|TRBV5-1|-
CAASSGQFQETQYF
TGCGCCGCGTCATCCGGGCAGTTCCAAGAGACCCAGTACTTC
>-|TRBJ1-5|TRBV28|-
CASSFYRGTQPQHF
TGTGCCAGCAGTTTTTATAGGGGCACACAGCCCCAGCATTTT
>-|TRBJ2-3|TRBV5-1|many
CASSTGGRSTDTQYF
TGCGCCAGCAGCACCGGCGGGCGTAGCACAGATACGCAGTATTTT
>-|TRBJ2-1|TRBV12-3/TRBV12-4|many
CASTLRPGENEQFF
TGTGCCAGCACCCTACGGCCGGGGGAAAATGAGCAGTTCTTC
>TRBD2|TRBJ2-1|TRBV19|many
CASSMLGGRSYNEQFF
TGTGCCAGTAGTATGTTGGGGGGGAGGTCCTACAATGAGCAGTTCTTC
>-|TRBJ1-2|TRBV18|few
CASSPSGEDPSGYTF
TGTGCCAGCTCACCATCAGGGGAGGACCCCTCTGGCTACACCTTC
>TRBD1|TRBJ1-4|TRBV28|-
CASRLDRVNEKLFF
TGTGCCAGCAGACTCGACAGGGTCAATGAAAAACTGTTTTTT
>-|TRBJ2-7|TRBV4-3|few
CASSLFAGGLSYEQYF
TGCGCCAGCAGCCTGTTTGCCGGGGGCCTGTCCTACGAGCAGTACTTC
>-|TRBJ2-7|TRBV4-1|many
CASSESQGPTIYEQYF
TGCGCCAGCAGCGAATCACAGGGCCCAACTATATACGAGCAGTACTTC
>TRBD2|TRBJ2-1|TRBV9|-
CASSVDPAGQQFF
TGTGCCAGCAGCGTAGACCCAGCGGGGCAGCAGTTCTTC
>-|TRBJ2-4|TRBV20-1|few
CSARDRKDHKNIQYF
TGCAGTGCTAGAGATCGAAAGGACCACAAAAACATTCAGTACTTC
>-|TRBJ2-3|TRBV3-1|many
CASSQDPTGTDTQYF
TGTGCCAGCAGCCAAGATCCGACGGGCACAGATACGCAGTATTTT
>-|TRBJ2-1|TRBV4-3|many
CASSHKTLDEQFF
TGCGCCAGCAGCCACAAGACCTTGGATGAGCAGTTCTTC
>-|TRBJ2-5|TRBV29-1|-
CSVGGAVETQYF
TGCAGCGTTGGAGGGGCCGTAGAGACCCAGTACTTC
>TRBD2|TRBJ2-5|TRBV20-1|once
CSARDWGGQETQYF
TGCAGTGCTAGAGATTGGGGGGGCCAAGAGACCCAGTACTTC
>TRBD2|TRBJ2-7|TRBV6-6|-
CASSLGLAGGQYF
TGTGCCAGCAGCCTGGGACTAGCGGGTGGTCAGTACTTC
>TRBD2|TRBJ2-5|TRBV7-8|medium-sized
CASSEGLAGGFQETQYF
TGTGCCAGCAGCGAGGGACTAGCGGGGGGCTTCCAAGAGACCCAGTACTTC
>-|TRBJ2-3|TRBV5-1|few
CASSLGQTLSTDTQYF
TGCGCCAGCAGCTTGGGACAGACCCTCAGCACAGATACGCAGTATTTT
>-|TRBJ2-5|TRBV7-2|-
CASTQGGTQYF
TGTGCCAGCACTCAGGGGGGGACCCAGTACTTC
>-|TRBJ1-1|TRBV6-5|-
CASSYSGTGFNTEAFF
TGTGCCAGCAGTTACTCGGGTACCGGATTCAACACTGAAGCTTTCTTT
>-|TRBJ2-6|TRBV11-2|few
CASHFWGTGANVLTF
TGTGCCAGCCACTTTTGGGGGACTGGGGCCAACGTCCTGACTTTC
>-|TRBJ2-5|TRBV20-1|few
CSASPLTAPETQYF
TGCAGTGCTAGTCCTCTGACGGCCCCAGAGACCCAGTACTTC
>-|TRBJ1-2|TRBV5-1|few
CASSLLAGEGGYTF
TGCGCCAGCAGCTTGCTGGCAGGTGAAGGCGGCTACACCTTC
>TRBD1|TRBJ2-7|TRBV20-1|-
CSGSGARGQREQYF
TGCAGTGGCAGTGGGGCGAGGGGGCAACGCGAGCAGTACTTC
>-|TRBJ2-7|TRBV7-8|-
CASSAHRVPVTYEQYF
TGTGCCAGCAGCGCCCACAGGGTCCCAGTAACCTACGAGCAGTACTTC
>TRBD2|TRBJ2-7|TRBV20-1|few
CSAAGVEQYF
TGCAGTGCCGCGGGGGTTGAGCAGTACTTC
>-|TRBJ2-4|TRBV13|many
CASSLVGSYENIQYF
TGTGCCAGCAGCTTAGTGGGGTCGTATGAAAACATTCAGTACTTC
>TRBD2|TRBJ2-1|TRBV24-1|once
CATSPGAGEKLAGAGNEQFF
TGTGCCACCTCCCCCGGGGCAGGTGAGAAACTAGCGGGGGCAGGCAATGAGCAGTTCTTC
>TRBD1|TRBJ1-2|TRBV7-2|many
CASSLIGTVNYGYTF
TGTGCCAGCAGCTTGATAGGGACAGTTAACTATGGCTACACCTTC
>TRBD1|TRBJ2-3|TRBV28|few
CASSLFKQGEVTDTQYF
TGTGCCAGCAGTTTGTTCAAACAGGGGGAGGTTACAGATACGCAGTATTTT
>TRBD2|TRBJ2-3|TRBV5-1|-
CASSLGTSGTDTQYF
TGCGCCAGCAGCTTGGGGACTAGCGGCACAGATACGCAGTATTTT
>TRBD1|TRBJ1-2|TRBV5-1|medium-sized
CASSLATGMANYGYTF
TGCGCCAGCAGCTTGGCGACAGGGATGGCTAACTATGGCTACACCTTC
>-|TRBJ2-3|TRBV29-1|few
CSVVVSSTDTQYF
TGCAGCGTTGTGGTGTCTAGCACAGATACGCAGTATTTT
>-|TRBJ2-5|TRBV12-5|-
CASGLLDRIQETQYF
TGTGCTAGTGGTCTCCTGGACCGAATCCAAGAGACCCAGTACTTC
>-|TRBJ1-6|TRBV9|many
CASSRLESPWTYSPLHF
TGTGCCAGCAGCCGACTGGAGTCCCCCTGGACCTATTCACCCCTCCACTTT
>-|TRBJ1-1|TRBV28|few
CASSLLGNLLNTEAFF
TGTGCCAGCAGTTTATTAGGCAACCTATTGAACACTGAAGCTTTCTTT